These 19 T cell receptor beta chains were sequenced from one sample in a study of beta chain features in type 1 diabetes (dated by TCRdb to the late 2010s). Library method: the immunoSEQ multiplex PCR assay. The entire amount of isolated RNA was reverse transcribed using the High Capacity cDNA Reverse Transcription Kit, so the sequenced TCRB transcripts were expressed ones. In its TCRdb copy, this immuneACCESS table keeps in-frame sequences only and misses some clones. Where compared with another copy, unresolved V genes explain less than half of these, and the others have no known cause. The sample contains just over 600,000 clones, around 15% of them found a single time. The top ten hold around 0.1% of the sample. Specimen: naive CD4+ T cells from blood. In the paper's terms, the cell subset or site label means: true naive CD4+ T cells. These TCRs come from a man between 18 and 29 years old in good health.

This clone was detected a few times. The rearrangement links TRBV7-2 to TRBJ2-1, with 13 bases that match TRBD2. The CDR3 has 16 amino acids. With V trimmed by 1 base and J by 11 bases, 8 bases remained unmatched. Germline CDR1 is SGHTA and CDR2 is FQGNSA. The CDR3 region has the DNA TGTGCCAGCAGCTTAGGACTAGCGGGAGGTCGACGGAAGCAGTTCTTC. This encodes CASSLGLAGGRRKQFF.

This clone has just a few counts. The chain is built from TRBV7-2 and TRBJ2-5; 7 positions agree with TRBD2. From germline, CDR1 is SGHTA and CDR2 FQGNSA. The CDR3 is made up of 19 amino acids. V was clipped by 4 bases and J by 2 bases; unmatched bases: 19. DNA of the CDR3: TGTGCCAGCAGCTCCCGACACATGGGACTACCGAACACACAAGAGACCCAGTACTTC. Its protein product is CASSSRHMGLPNTQETQYF.

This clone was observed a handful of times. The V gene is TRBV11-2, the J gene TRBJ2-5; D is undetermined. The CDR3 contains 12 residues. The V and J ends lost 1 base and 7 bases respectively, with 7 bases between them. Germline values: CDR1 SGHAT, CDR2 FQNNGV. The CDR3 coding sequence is TGTGCCAGCAGCTTAGCTGGCCGGACCCAGTACTTC. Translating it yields CASSLAGRTQYF.

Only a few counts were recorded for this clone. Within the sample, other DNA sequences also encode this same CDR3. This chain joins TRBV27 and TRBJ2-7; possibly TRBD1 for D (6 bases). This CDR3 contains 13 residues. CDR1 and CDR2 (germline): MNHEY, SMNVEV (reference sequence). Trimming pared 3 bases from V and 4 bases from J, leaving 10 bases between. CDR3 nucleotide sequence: TGTGCCAGCAGTTTCTACAGGGATTACGAGCAGTACTTC. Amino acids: CASSFYRDYEQYF.

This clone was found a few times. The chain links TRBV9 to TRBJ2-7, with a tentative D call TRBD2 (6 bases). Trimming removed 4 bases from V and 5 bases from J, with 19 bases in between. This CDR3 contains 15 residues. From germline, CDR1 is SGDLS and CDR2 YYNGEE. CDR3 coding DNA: TGTGCCAGCAGCCCTCAGGCGGGGACCCCCCACGAGCAGTACTTC. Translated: CASSPQAGTPHEQYF.

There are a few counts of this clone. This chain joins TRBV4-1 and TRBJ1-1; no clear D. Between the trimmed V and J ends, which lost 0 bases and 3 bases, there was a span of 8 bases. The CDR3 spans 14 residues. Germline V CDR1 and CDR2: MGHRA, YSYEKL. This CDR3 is CASSQDGRYTEAFF. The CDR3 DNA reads TGCGCCAGCAGCCAAGATGGGCGGTACACTGAAGCTTTCTTT.

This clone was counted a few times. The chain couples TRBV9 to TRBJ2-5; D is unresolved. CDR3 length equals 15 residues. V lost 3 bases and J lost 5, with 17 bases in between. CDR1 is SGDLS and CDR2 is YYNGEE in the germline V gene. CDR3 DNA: TGTGCCAGCAGCGCCCTGGACGGGCAGGAGGAGACCCAGTACTTC. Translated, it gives CASSALDGQEETQYF.

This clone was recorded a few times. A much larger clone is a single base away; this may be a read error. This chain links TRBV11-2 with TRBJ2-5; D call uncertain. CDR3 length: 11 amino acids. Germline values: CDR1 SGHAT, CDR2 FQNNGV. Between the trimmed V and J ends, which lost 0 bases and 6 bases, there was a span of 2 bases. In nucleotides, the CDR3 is TGTGCCAGCAGCTTAGAAAAGACCCAGTACTTC. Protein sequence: CASSLEKTQYF.

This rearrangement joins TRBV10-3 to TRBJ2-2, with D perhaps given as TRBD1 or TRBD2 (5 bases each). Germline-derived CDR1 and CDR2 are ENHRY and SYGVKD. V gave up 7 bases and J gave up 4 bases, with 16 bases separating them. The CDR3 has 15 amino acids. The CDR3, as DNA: TGTGCCATCACCCCCCGCCGGGACGGCACCGGGGAGCTGTTTTTT. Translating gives CAITPRRDGTGELFF.

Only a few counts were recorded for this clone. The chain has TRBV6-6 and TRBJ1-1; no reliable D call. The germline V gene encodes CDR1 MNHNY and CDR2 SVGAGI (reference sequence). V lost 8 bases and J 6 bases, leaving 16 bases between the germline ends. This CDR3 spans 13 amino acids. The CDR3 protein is CASSPGSGSEAFF. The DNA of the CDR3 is TGTGCCAGCTCTCCGGGGAGCGGTTCTGAAGCTTTCTTT.

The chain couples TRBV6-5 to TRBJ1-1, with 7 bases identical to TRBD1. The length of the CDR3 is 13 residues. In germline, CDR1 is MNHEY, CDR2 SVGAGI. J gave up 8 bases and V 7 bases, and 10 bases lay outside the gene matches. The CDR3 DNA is TGTGCCAGCACCCTTAGGGGCAGGGGGGAAGCTTTCTTT. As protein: CASTLRGRGEAFF.

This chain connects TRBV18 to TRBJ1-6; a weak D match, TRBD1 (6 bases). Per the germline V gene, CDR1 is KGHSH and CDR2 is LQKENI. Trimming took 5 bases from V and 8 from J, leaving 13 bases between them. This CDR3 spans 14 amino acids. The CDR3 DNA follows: TGTGCCAGCTCAAGTACAGGGACGGATTCACCCCTCCACTTT. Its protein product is CASSSTGTDSPLHF. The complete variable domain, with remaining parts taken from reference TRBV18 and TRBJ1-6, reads NAGVMQNPRHLVRRRGQEARLRCSPMKGHSHVYWYRQLPEEGLKFMVYLQKENIIDESGMPKERFSAEFPKEGPSILRIQQVVRGDSAAYFCASSSTGTDSPLHFGNGTRLTVT.

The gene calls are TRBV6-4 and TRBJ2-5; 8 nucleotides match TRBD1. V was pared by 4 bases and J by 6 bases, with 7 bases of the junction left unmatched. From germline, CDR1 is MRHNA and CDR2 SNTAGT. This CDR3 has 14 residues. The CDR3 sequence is CASSARQGIKTQYF. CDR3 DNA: TGTGCCAGCAGTGCCCGACAGGGGATAAAGACCCAGTACTTC.

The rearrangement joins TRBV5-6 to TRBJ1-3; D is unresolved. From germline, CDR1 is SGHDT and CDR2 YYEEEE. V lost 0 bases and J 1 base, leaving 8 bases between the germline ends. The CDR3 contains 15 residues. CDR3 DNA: TGTGCCAGCAGCTTGGGGGCTTGGTCTGGAAACACCATATATTTT. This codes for CASSLGAWSGNTIYF.

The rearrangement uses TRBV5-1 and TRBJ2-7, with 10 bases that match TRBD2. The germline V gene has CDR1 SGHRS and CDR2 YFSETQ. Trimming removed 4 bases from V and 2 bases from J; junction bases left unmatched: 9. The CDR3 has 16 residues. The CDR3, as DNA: TGCGCCAGCAGCCCACAAGCGGGAGGGCTTACCTACGAGCAGTACTTC. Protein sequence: CASSPQAGGLTYEQYF.

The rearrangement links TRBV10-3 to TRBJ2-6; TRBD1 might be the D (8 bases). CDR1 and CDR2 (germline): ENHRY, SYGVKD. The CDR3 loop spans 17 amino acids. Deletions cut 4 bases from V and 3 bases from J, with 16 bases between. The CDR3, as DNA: TGTGCCATCAGTGTTTACAGGGGGGGAGGTGGGGCCAACGTCCTGACTTTC. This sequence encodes CAISVYRGGGGANVLTF.

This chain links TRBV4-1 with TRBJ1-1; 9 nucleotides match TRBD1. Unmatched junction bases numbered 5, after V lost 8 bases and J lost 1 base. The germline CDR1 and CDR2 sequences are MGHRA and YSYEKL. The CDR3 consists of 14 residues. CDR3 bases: TGCGCCAGCGTACCGGGACAGGGGAACACTGAAGCTTTCTTT. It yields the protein CASVPGQGNTEAFF.

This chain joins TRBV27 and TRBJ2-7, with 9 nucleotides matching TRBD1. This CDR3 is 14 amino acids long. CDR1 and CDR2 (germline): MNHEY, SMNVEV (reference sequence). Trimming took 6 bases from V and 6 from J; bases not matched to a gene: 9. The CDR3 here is CASSFRGQGTEQYF. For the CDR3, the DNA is TGTGCCAGCAGCTTTCGGGGACAGGGAACCGAGCAGTACTTC.

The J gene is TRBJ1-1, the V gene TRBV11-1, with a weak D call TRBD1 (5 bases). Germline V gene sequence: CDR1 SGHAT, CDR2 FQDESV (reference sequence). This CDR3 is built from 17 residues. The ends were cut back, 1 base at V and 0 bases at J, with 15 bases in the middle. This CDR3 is CASSLGQFADMNTEAFF. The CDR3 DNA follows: TGTGCCAGCAGCTTAGGTCAATTCGCGGACATGAACACTGAAGCTTTCTTT. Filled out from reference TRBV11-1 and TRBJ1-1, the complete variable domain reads EAEVAQSPRYKITEKSQAVAFWCDPISGHATLYWYRQILGQGPELLVQFQDESVVDDSQLPKDRFSAERLKGVDSTLKIQPAELGDSAMYLCASSLGQFADMNTEAFFGQGTRLTVV.